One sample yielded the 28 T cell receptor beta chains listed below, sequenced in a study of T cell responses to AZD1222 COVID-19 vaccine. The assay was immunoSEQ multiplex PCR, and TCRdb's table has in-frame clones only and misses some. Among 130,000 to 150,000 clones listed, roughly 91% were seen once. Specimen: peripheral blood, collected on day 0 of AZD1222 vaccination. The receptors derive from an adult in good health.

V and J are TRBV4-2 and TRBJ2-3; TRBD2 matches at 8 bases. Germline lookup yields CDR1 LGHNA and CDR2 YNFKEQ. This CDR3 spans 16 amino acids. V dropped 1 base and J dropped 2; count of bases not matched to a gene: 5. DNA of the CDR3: TGTGCCAGCAGCCAAGTGGGCGGGAGGACCACAGATACGCAGTATTTT. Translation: CASSQVGGRTTDTQYF.

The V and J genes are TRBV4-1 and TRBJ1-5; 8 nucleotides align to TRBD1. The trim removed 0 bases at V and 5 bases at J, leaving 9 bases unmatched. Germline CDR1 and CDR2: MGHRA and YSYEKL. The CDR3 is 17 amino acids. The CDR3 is CASSQDRQGAGYQPQHF. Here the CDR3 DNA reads TGCGCCAGCAGCCAAGATCGCCAGGGGGCAGGGTATCAGCCCCAGCATTTT.

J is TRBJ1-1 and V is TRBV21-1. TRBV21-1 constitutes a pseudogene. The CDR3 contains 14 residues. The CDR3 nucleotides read TGTGCCAGCACTTCTGCCCGGTCTAACACTGAAGCTTTCTTT. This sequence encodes CASTSARSNTEAFF.

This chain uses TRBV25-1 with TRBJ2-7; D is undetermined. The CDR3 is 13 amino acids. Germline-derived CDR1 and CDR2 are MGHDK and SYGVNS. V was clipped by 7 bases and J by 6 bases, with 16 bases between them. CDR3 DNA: TGTGCCAGCACCTCAGCCCTCCTCCTCGAGCAGTACTTC. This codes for CASTSALLLEQYF.

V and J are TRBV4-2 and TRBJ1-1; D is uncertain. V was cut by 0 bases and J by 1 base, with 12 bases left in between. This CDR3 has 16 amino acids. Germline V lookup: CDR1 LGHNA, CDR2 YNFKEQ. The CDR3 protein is CASSQDIPAPNTEAFF. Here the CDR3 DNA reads TGTGCCAGCAGCCAAGATATCCCAGCCCCGAACACTGAAGCTTTCTTT.

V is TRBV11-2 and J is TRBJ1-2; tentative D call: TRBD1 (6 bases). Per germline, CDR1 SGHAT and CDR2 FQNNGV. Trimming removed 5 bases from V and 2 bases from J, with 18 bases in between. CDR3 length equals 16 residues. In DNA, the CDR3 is TGTGCCAGCAGCCGAGCGGGGCAGGGGAGCAACTATGGCTACACCTTC. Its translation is CASSRAGQGSNYGYTF. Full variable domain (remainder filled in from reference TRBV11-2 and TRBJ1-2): EAGVAQSPRYKIIEKRQSVAFWCNPISGHATLYWYQQILGQGPKLLIQFQNNGVVDDSQLPKDRFSAERLKGVDSTLKIQPAKLEDSAVYLCASSRAGQGSNYGYTFGSGTRLTVV.

For the CDR3, the DNA is TGTGCCAGCAGTGCCCGGACAGGGGGCGATCAGCCCCAGCATTTT. Its translation is CASSARTGGDQPQHF. V is TRBV2 and J is TRBJ1-5, with 11 bases lining up with TRBD1. The V and J ends lost 4 bases and 5 bases, in that order; junction bases with no gene match: 4. Germline V gene sequence: CDR1 SNHLY, CDR2 FYNNEI. This CDR3 has 15 amino acids.

The CDR3 here is CSARDQDVAKNIQYF. CDR3 nucleotides: TGCAGCGCTAGGGACCAGGATGTCGCCAAAAACATTCAGTACTTC. The chain combines TRBV29-1 with TRBJ2-4, with D perhaps assigned TRBD1 or TRBD2 (5 bases each). The ends were cut back, 7 bases at V and 1 base at J, with 17 bases in the middle. Per the germline V gene, CDR1 is SQVTM and CDR2 is ANQGSEA. This CDR3 is 15 amino acids long.

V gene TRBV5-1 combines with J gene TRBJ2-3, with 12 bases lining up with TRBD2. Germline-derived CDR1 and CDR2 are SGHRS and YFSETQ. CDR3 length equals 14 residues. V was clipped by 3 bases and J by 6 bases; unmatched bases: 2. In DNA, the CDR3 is TGCGCCAGCAGCTCTAGCGGGAGGGCGGATACGCAGTATTTT. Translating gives CASSSSGRADTQYF.

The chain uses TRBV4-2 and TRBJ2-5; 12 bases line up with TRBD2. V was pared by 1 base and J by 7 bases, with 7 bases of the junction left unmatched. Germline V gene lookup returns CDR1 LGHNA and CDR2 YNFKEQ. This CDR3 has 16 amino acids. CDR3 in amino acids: CASSQVASGGGLTQYF. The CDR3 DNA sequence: TGTGCCAGCAGCCAAGTGGCTAGCGGGGGGGGGTTGACCCAGTACTTC.

The CDR3 DNA reads TGTGCCAGCAGCGTCCTTAGCGGGGGATCTTACAATGAGCAGTTCTTC. Translated: CASSVLSGGSYNEQFF. The chain uses TRBV9 and TRBJ2-1; 9 bases agree with TRBD2. Germline V gene data show CDR1 as SGDLS and CDR2 as YYNGEE. This CDR3 spans 16 amino acids. J lost 4 bases, V lost 2 bases, and 7 bases had no gene match.

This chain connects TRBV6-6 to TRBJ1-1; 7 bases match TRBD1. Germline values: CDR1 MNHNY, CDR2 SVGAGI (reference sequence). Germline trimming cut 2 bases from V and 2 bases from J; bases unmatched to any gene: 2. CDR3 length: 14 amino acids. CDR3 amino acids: CASSYDRVNTEAFF. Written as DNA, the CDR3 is TGTGCCAGCAGTTACGACAGGGTAAACACTGAAGCTTTCTTT.

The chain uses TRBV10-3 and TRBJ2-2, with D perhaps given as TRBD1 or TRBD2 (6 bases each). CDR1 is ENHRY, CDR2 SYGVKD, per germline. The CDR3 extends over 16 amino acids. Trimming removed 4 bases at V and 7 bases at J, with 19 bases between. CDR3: CAISVQFGGVSGELFF. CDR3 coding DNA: TGTGCCATCAGTGTACAATTCGGGGGCGTTAGCGGGGAGCTGTTTTTT.

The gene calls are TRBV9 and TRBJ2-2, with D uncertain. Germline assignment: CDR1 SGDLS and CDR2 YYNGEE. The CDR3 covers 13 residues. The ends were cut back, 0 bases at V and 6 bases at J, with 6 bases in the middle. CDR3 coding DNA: TGTGCCAGCAGCGTAGGTGTGCCCGGGGAGCTGTTTTTT. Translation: CASSVGVPGELFF.

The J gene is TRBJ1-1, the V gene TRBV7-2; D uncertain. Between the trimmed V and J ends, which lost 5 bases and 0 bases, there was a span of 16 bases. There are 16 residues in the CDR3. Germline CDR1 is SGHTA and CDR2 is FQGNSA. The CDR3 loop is CASSPRPGKMNTEAFF. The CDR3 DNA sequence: TGTGCCAGCAGCCCCAGACCGGGAAAAATGAACACTGAAGCTTTCTTT.

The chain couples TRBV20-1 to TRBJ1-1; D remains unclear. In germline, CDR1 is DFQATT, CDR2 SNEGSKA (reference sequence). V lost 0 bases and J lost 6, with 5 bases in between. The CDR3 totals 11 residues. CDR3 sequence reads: CSAREAPEAFF. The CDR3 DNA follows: TGCAGTGCTAGAGAGGCTCCTGAAGCTTTCTTT.

In DNA form, the CDR3 reads TGTGCCAGCAGAGCTGAGGTAACAGATACGCAGTATTTT. Its translation is CASRAEVTDTQYF. V usage is TRBV6-5 and J usage is TRBJ2-3; no definite D call. Trimming pared 6 bases from V and 3 bases from J, leaving 10 bases between. The length of the CDR3 is 13 residues. The germline V gene has CDR1 MNHEY and CDR2 SVGAGI.

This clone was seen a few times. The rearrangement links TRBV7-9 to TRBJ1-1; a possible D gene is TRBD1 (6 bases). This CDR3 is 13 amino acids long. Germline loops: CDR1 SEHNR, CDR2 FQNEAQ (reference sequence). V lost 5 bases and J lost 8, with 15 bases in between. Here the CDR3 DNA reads TGTGCCAGCAGCAATAGCCCCAGGGGCGAAGCTTTCTTT. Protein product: CASSNSPRGEAFF.

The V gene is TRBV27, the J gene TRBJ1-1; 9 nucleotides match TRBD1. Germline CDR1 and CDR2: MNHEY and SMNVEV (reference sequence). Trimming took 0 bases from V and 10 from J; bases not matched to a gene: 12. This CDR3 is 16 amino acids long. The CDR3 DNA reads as TGTGCCAGCAGTTTATCGGCCGGGACAGGGAGCCTCGGAGCTTTCTTT. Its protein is CASSLSAGTGSLGAFF.

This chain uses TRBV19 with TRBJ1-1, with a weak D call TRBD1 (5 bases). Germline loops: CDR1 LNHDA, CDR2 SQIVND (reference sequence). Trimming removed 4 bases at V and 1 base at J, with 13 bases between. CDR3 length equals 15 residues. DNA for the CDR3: TGTGCCAGTAGTACTACGGGACGGAGGAACACTGAAGCTTTCTTT. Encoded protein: CASSTTGRRNTEAFF.

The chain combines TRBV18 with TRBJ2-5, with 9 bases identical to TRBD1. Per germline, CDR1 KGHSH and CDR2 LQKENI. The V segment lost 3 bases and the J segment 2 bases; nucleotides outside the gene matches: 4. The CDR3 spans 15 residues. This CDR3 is CASSPGTGRQETQYF. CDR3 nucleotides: TGTGCCAGCTCACCGGGGACAGGGCGGCAAGAGACCCAGTACTTC.

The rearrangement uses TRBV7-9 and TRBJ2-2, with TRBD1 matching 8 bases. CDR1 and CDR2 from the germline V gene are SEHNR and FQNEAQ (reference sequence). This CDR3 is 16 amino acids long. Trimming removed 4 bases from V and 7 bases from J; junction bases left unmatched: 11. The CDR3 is CASSWTGSSFLGELFF. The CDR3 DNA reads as TGTGCCAGCAGCTGGACAGGGTCCTCATTCCTCGGGGAGCTGTTTTTT. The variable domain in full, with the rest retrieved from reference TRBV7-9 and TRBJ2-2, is DTGVSQNPRHKITKRGQNVTFRCDPISEHNRLYWYRQTLGQGPEFLTYFQNEAQLEKSRLLSDRFSAERPKGSFSTLEIQRTEQGDSAMYLCASSWTGSSFLGELFFGEGSRLTVL.

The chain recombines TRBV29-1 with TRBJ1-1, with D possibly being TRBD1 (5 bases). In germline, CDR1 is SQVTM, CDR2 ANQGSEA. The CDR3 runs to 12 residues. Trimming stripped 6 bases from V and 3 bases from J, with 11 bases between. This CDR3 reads CSVGRGHTEAFF. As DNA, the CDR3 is TGCAGCGTCGGAAGGGGACACACTGAAGCTTTCTTT.

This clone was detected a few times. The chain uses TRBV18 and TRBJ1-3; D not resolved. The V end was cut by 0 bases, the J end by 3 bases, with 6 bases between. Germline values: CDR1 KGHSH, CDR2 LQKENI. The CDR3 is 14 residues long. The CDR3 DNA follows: TGTGCCAGCTCACCACCGGGCTTTGGAAACACCATATATTTT. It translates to CASSPPGFGNTIYF.

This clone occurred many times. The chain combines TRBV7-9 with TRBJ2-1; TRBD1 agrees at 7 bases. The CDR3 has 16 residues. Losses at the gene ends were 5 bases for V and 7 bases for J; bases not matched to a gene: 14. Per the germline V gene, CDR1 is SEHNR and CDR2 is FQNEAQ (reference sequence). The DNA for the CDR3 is TGTGCCAGCAGCCCCACCGAGGGGGCCACAGGGAATGAGCAGTTCTTC. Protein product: CASSPTEGATGNEQFF.

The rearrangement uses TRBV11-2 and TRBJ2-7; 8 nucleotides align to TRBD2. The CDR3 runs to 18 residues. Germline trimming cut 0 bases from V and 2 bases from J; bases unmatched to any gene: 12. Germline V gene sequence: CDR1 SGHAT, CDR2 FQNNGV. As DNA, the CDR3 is TGTGCCAGCAGCTTAGATCTTTTAGCGGGACGCTCAACCTACGAGCAGTACTTC. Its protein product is CASSLDLLAGRSTYEQYF.

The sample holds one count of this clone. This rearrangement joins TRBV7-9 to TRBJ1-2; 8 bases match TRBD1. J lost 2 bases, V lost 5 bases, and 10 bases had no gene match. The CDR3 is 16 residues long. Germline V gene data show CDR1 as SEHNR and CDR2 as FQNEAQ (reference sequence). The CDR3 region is CASSLDREPPNYGYTF. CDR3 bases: TGTGCCAGCAGCCTGGACAGGGAACCCCCCAACTATGGCTACACCTTC. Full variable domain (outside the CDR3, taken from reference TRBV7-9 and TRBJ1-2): DTGVSQNPRHKITKRGQNVTFRCDPISEHNRLYWYRQTLGQGPEFLTYFQNEAQLEKSRLLSDRFSAERPKGSFSTLEIQRTEQGDSAMYLCASSLDREPPNYGYTFGSGTRLTVV.

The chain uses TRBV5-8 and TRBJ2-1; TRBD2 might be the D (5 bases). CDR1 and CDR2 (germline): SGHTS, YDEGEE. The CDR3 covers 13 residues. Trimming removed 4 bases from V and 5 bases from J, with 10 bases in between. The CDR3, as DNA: TGTGCCAGCAGCCCTTACGGGGACAATGAGCAGTTCTTC. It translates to CASSPYGDNEQFF.